Below are 8 T cell receptor beta chains sequenced from a single sample in a study of Graves' ophthalmopathy and Graves' hyperthyroidism. Amplification of the TCR beta CDR3 regions used RNA transcripts (as template). A first-round RT-PCR used HTBI primers, followed by a second-round multiplex PCR. Each CDR3 protein gets one entry after TCRdb re-called the multiplex PCR reads with MiXCR. The sample records roughly 600,000 distinct CDR3 sequences, 35% to 40% being singletons. The sequencing sample was made of peripheral blood or thyroid tissue (not recorded which). These receptor sequences come from an adult man with Graves' hyperthyroidism.

This clonotype was seen a few times. The J gene is TRBJ1-1, the V gene TRBV27; a weak D match, TRBD1 (6 bases). This CDR3 spans 13 amino acids. Germline CDR1 reads MNHEY; CDR2 reads SMNVEV (reference sequence). V lost 6 bases and J lost 3, with 11 bases in between. CDR3 sequence (DNA): TGTGCCAGCAGAGGGGGATATCACACTGAAGCTTTCTTT. Translation gives CASRGGYHTEAFF.

This clonotype occurred many times. This sequence joins TRBV4-1 and TRBJ2-7; possibly TRBD2 for D (6 bases). The germline V gene has CDR1 MGHRA and CDR2 YSYEKL. The CDR3 spans 15 residues. V was shortened by 0 bases and J by 2 bases, with 11 bases between the two germline ends. Written as DNA, the CDR3 is TGCGCCAGCAGCCAAGAACTGAGGACTACCTACGAGCAGTACTTC. Protein sequence: CASSQELRTTYEQYF.

The J gene is TRBJ1-4, the V gene TRBV2; the D is unclear. CDR1 and CDR2 from the germline V gene are SNHLY and FYNNEI. The CDR3 is 15 residues long. V gave up 8 bases and J gave up 0 bases, with 13 bases separating them. The CDR3 DNA follows: TGTGCCAGCGTCCTACAGAGAGCAACTAATGAAAAACTGTTTTTT. Translation: CASVLQRATNEKLFF.

This clonotype was seen at least ten times. The V gene is TRBV19, the J gene TRBJ2-7, with 8 nucleotides matching TRBD1. Germline CDR1 is LNHDA and CDR2 is SQIVND (reference sequence). V was pared by 9 bases and J by 2 bases, with 6 bases of the junction left unmatched. The CDR3 is 13 amino acids. CDR3 sequence: CASSRTGTYEQYF. As DNA, the CDR3 is TGTGCCAGCAGCCGGACAGGGACCTACGAGCAGTACTTC.

This chain links TRBV7-9 with TRBJ2-2, with 11 bases aligning to TRBD1. The V segment lost 5 bases and the J segment 5 bases; nucleotides outside the gene matches: 10. The CDR3 runs 17 residues. Germline CDR1 reads SEHNR; CDR2 reads FQNEAQ (reference sequence). CDR3 residues: CASSLPGQGERTGELFF. In DNA, the CDR3 is TGTGCCAGCAGCCTACCGGGACAGGGGGAGAGAACCGGGGAGCTGTTTTTT.

For this clonotype: The junction departs from the called germline gene at one end, perhaps through a read error. The chain has TRBV5-5 and TRBJ1-1; unclear D gene. The CDR3 extends over 12 amino acids. The V gene's germline CDR1 is SGHKS and CDR2 YYEKEE (reference sequence). In DNA form, the CDR3 reads TGTGCCGGCAGCTTTTATGTCGGTGAAGCTTTCTTT. Translating gives CAGSFYVGEAFF.

About this clonotype itself: This sequence may be a read error, since a much larger clone differs from it by one base. The J gene is TRBJ1-6, the V gene TRBV7-9; D gene ambiguous. The CDR3 length is 13 residues. Looked up from germline, CDR1 is SEHNR and CDR2 is FQNEAQ (reference sequence). The CDR3 protein is CASSVLDNSPPHF. The DNA for the CDR3 is TGTGCCAGCAGCGTGCTGGATAATTCACCCCCCCACTTT.

The chain uses TRBV6-5 and TRBJ1-6; 8 bases are shared with TRBD1. Germline V gene data show CDR1 as MNHEY and CDR2 as SVGAGI. J gave up 0 bases and V 5 bases, and 6 bases lay outside the gene matches. CDR3 length: 17 residues. CDR3 sequence: CASSLRTGSSYNSPLHF. CDR3 coding DNA: TGTGCCAGCAGTCTCCGGACAGGGAGCTCCTATAATTCACCCCTCCACTTT.